This entry lists 30 T cell receptor beta chains sequenced from one sample in a study of cytomegalovirus exposure and HLA in healthy donors. This PCR relied on a set of 60 Vbeta primers and 13 Jbeta primers. Repertoires were generated with immunoSEQ multiplex PCR, while TCRdb's copy carries only in-frame clones and drops some. This sample has 230,000 or so clones, with nearly 95% found just once. The sample was PBMCs. The source of these receptors is a girl aged 2 to 10 in good health and CMV-seronegative.

This chain links TRBV7-8 with TRBJ2-2, with D possibly TRBD2 on 6 matching bases. The CDR3 length is 15 residues. V was shortened by 3 bases and J by 6 bases, with 14 bases between the two germline ends. Germline lookup yields CDR1 SGHVS and CDR2 FQNEAQ. The CDR3 region has the DNA TGTGCCAGCAGCTTGCGGGACTCCGCGGCCGGGGAGCTGTTTTTT. It specifies CASSLRDSAAGELFF. Full variable domain (outside the CDR3, taken from reference TRBV7-8 and TRBJ2-2): GAGVSQSPRYKVAKRGQDVALRCDPISGHVSLFWYQQALGQGPEFLTYFQNEAQLDKSGLPSDRFFAERPEGSVSTLKIQRTQQEDSAVYLCASSLRDSAAGELFFGEGSRLTVL.

J is TRBJ1-1 and V is TRBV30; D possibly corresponds to TRBD1 (5 bases). Per the germline V gene, CDR1 is GTSNPN and CDR2 is SVGIG (reference sequence). The V and J ends lost 1 base and 5 bases respectively, with 11 bases between them. CDR3 length: 13 residues. The DNA for the CDR3 is TGTGCCTGGAGTGCCTCGGGGGAAACTGAAGCTTTCTTT. This codes for CAWSASGETEAFF.

The rearrangement uses TRBV29-1 and TRBJ1-2, with D possibly TRBD1 on 5 matching bases. This CDR3 comprises 12 residues. Germline V lookup: CDR1 SQVTM, CDR2 ANQGSEA. Trimming took off 6 bases at V and 3 bases at J, with 11 bases between the two ends. The CDR3 DNA sequence: TGCAGCGTCCACACGACAGACTATGGCTACACCTTC. This encodes CSVHTTDYGYTF.

The chain employs TRBV6-6 and TRBJ2-2, with TRBD2 matching 7 bases. The length of the CDR3 is 15 residues. V gave up 7 bases and J gave up 7 bases; unmatched junction bases: 12. Germline assignment: CDR1 MNHNY and CDR2 SVGAGI (reference sequence). The CDR3 bases are TGTGCCAGCACGGTCCCAGCGGGGCAGGGCGGGGAGCTGTTTTTT. Protein sequence: CASTVPAGQGGELFF.

V is TRBV18 and J is TRBJ1-2; the match to TRBD1 covers 7 bases. CDR1 KGHSH and CDR2 LQKENI come from the germline V gene. With 5 bases clipped from V and 0 bases from J, the junction kept 3 bases outside the gene matches. CDR3 size: 14 residues. The CDR3 loop reads CASSTTGSNYGYTF. The CDR3 region has the DNA TGTGCCAGCTCAACGACAGGGTCTAACTATGGCTACACCTTC.

V usage is TRBV14 and J usage is TRBJ2-7; TRBD1 is a possible D gene (6 bases). Looked up from germline, CDR1 is SGHDN and CDR2 is FVKESK. The ends were cut back, 2 bases at V and 7 bases at J, with 12 bases in the middle. The CDR3 runs 13 residues. As DNA, the CDR3 is TGTGCCAGCAGCCAATTACTAGGACAGGAGCAGTACTTC. This encodes CASSQLLGQEQYF.

V gene TRBV25-1 combines with J gene TRBJ1-2; D possibly corresponds to TRBD1 (6 bases). Germline V CDR1 and CDR2: MGHDK, SYGVNS. V shed 0 bases and J shed 8 bases, with 10 bases lying between them. The CDR3 spans 13 residues. The CDR3 is CASSEYAGVGYTF. For the CDR3, the DNA is TGTGCCAGCAGTGAATATGCAGGGGTCGGCTACACCTTC.

This clone was seen a single time. At one end the junction does not follow the germline gene, possibly because of a read error. The gene calls are TRBV7-7 and TRBJ2-3; 10 nucleotides line up with TRBD2. Germline CDR1 and CDR2: SSHAT and FNYEAQ (reference sequence). CDR3 length equals 15 residues. The CDR3 DNA reads as TGTGCTAGCAGCGCTAGCGGGGGTCCCACAGATACGCAGTATTTT. Amino acid sequence: CASSASGGPTDTQYF.

This clone appeared once. V usage is TRBV5-1 and J usage is TRBJ2-1; TRBD1 agrees at 9 bases. Germline CDR1 reads SGHRS; CDR2 reads YFSETQ. The ends lost 4 bases at V and 0 bases at J; junction bases unmatched: 5. CDR3 length: 16 amino acids. CDR3 DNA: TGCGCCAGCAGCGCTAGACAGGGGGGCTCCTACAATGAGCAGTTCTTC. Translated, it gives CASSARQGGSYNEQFF.

This chain joins TRBV5-6 and TRBJ2-1; TRBD2 agrees at 7 bases. This CDR3 contains 15 residues. The J segment lost 0 bases and the V segment lost 4 bases, leaving 4 bases of the junction unmatched. The germline V gene has CDR1 SGHDT and CDR2 YYEEEE. The CDR3 sequence: CASSGDYSSYNEQFF. In DNA form, the CDR3 reads TGTGCCAGCAGCGGGGACTATAGCTCCTACAATGAGCAGTTCTTC.

The rearrangement links TRBV5-6 to TRBJ2-3, with TRBD1 matching over 7 bases. CDR1 and CDR2 from the germline V gene are SGHDT and YYEEEE. CDR3 length equals 15 residues. V lost 3 bases, J lost 5 bases, and 9 bases stayed unmatched. The CDR3 loop reads CASSWGRQGKDTQYF. In nucleotides, the CDR3 is TGTGCCAGCAGCTGGGGGAGACAGGGTAAAGATACGCAGTATTTT.

The J gene is TRBJ2-6, the V gene TRBV5-4, with 11 positions matching TRBD1. The CDR3 covers 17 residues. J lost 3 bases, V lost 4 bases, and 6 bases had no gene match. Germline lookup yields CDR1 SGHNT and CDR2 YYREEE (reference sequence). The CDR3 DNA reads TGTGCCAGCAGCGGCCGGGACAGGGGGTTTGGGGCCAACGTCCTGACTTTC. It translates to CASSGRDRGFGANVLTF.

The chain is built from TRBV2 and TRBJ2-7; TRBD2 agrees at 7 bases. This CDR3 spans 14 amino acids. The germline V gene encodes CDR1 SNHLY and CDR2 FYNNEI. The trim removed 7 bases at V and 1 base at J, leaving 7 bases unmatched. The CDR3 DNA sequence: TGTGCCAGCACGGGAGGCGGCGTTTCCTACGAGCAGTACTTC. It specifies CASTGGGVSYEQYF.

V gene TRBV6-4 combines with J gene TRBJ1-1; 9 nucleotides match TRBD1. CDR3 size: 17 residues. Germline V gene lookup returns CDR1 MRHNA and CDR2 SNTAGT. V dropped 3 bases and J dropped 0; count of bases not matched to a gene: 8. The CDR3 nucleotides read TGTGCCAGCAGTGAATGGACAGGGGTACCTATGAACACTGAAGCTTTCTTT. Translation gives CASSEWTGVPMNTEAFF.

V is TRBV7-2 and J is TRBJ1-2, with D tentatively TRBD1 (6 bases). V lost 0 bases to trimming and J lost 8 bases, with 10 bases between them. Germline V gene data show CDR1 as SGHTA and CDR2 as FQGNSA. This CDR3 is built from 13 residues. The CDR3: CASSLADSRGYTF. The CDR3, as DNA: TGTGCCAGCAGCTTAGCGGACAGTCGGGGCTACACCTTC.

The genes are TRBV4-1 and TRBJ2-3; 14 nucleotides line up with TRBD2. V was clipped by 2 bases and J by 4 bases; unmatched bases: 17. Germline V gene sequence: CDR1 MGHRA, CDR2 YSYEKL. The CDR3 consists of 21 residues. CDR3 residues: CASSQPGLAGGARRGADTQYF. The CDR3, as DNA: TGCGCCAGCAGCCAACCCGGACTAGCGGGAGGTGCCCGGCGGGGCGCAGATACGCAGTATTTT.

V and J are TRBV12-5 and TRBJ1-2, with TRBD1 matching over 7 bases. V was pared by 3 bases and J by 8 bases, with 6 bases of the junction left unmatched. The germline V gene encodes CDR1 LGHNT and CDR2 FRNRAP. The CDR3 has 13 amino acids. The CDR3 here is CASGFGTVVGYTF. The CDR3 DNA sequence: TGTGCTAGTGGTTTTGGGACAGTCGTCGGCTACACCTTC.

The chain carries TRBV10-3 and TRBJ1-1; 9 bases align to TRBD1. The V and J ends lost 5 bases and 1 base, in that order; junction bases with no gene match: 2. Per germline, CDR1 ENHRY and CDR2 SYGVKD. The CDR3 runs to 14 residues. In DNA form, the CDR3 reads TGTGCCATCAGTACGGGACAGGGGAACACTGAAGCTTTCTTT. This gives the protein CAISTGQGNTEAFF.

The J gene is TRBJ2-1, the V gene TRBV27, with 9 positions matching TRBD2. J lost 7 bases, V lost 2 bases, and 9 bases had no gene match. Germline V gene sequence: CDR1 MNHEY, CDR2 SMNVEV (reference sequence). The CDR3 has 16 amino acids. The CDR3 coding sequence is TGTGCCAGCAGTTTACTCACTAGCGGGTTGATAAATGAGCAGTTCTTC. Translated: CASSLLTSGLINEQFF.

This clone appeared once. The chain recombines TRBV19 with TRBJ2-1; TRBD2 matches 10 bases. In germline, CDR1 is LNHDA, CDR2 SQIVND (reference sequence). V was clipped by 5 bases and J by 1 base; unmatched bases: 8. This CDR3 has 17 amino acids. CDR3 amino acids: CASSATSGPDSYNEQFF. In DNA form, the CDR3 reads TGTGCCAGTAGTGCGACTAGCGGGCCCGATTCCTACAATGAGCAGTTCTTC.

V usage is TRBV5-6 and J usage is TRBJ2-7; no reliable D call. Germline loops: CDR1 SGHDT, CDR2 YYEEEE. The CDR3 has 15 amino acids. Trimming took off 0 bases at V and 3 bases at J, with 13 bases between the two ends. The DNA of the CDR3 is TGTGCCAGCAGCTTGGAGTCAGGAAGGAACTACGAGCAGTACTTC. Translating gives CASSLESGRNYEQYF.

This chain connects TRBV4-1 to TRBJ2-7; D not resolved. The CDR3 loop spans 16 amino acids. V was cut by 0 bases and J by 5 bases, with 17 bases left in between. Germline CDR1 reads MGHRA; CDR2 reads YSYEKL. As DNA, the CDR3 is TGCGCCAGCAGCCAAGAAGAACGGTCCCTTTCCGACGAGCAGTACTTC. Translated, it gives CASSQEERSLSDEQYF.

In DNA form, the CDR3 reads TGTGCCAGTAGTATAAACGGGGGGGCCGGGGAGCTGTTTTTT. It translates to CASSINGGAGELFF. J is TRBJ2-2 and V is TRBV19; 8 bases align to TRBD2. Trimming cost V 2 bases and J 6 bases; bases outside gene matches: 2. The CDR3 has 14 amino acids. The V gene's germline CDR1 is LNHDA and CDR2 SQIVND (reference sequence).

This clone was observed a single time. The CDR3 loop reads CASSQDPSGMGDRNEQFF. The CDR3 coding sequence is TGCGCCAGCAGCCAAGATCCTAGCGGGATGGGGGATAGGAATGAGCAGTTCTTC. The genes are TRBV4-1 and TRBJ2-1; 9 bases fit TRBD2. V lost 0 bases to trimming and J lost 7 bases; unmatched junction nucleotides: 13. The germline CDR1 and CDR2 sequences are MGHRA and YSYEKL. The CDR3 length is 18 residues.

The chain combines TRBV5-4 with TRBJ2-3; 7 bases fit TRBD2. The trim removed 5 bases at V and 0 bases at J, leaving 9 bases unmatched. The CDR3 extends over 16 amino acids. Germline CDR1 reads SGHNT; CDR2 reads YYREEE (reference sequence). CDR3 amino acids: CASRFGSSGSTDTQYF. In DNA, the CDR3 is TGTGCCAGCAGATTCGGGAGTAGCGGGAGCACAGATACGCAGTATTTT.

This clone appeared a few times. The J gene is TRBJ2-7, the V gene TRBV7-2; 11 bases map to TRBD2. Unmatched junction bases numbered 8, after V lost 1 base and J lost 3 bases. Germline loops: CDR1 SGHTA, CDR2 FQGNSA. The CDR3 contains 17 residues. CDR3 sequence: CASSLGTSGSPYYEQYF. In nucleotides, the CDR3 is TGTGCCAGCAGCTTAGGTACTAGCGGGAGCCCATACTACGAGCAGTACTTC.

The chain uses TRBV6-1 and TRBJ1-1, with D maybe TRBD1 (5 bases). V was pared by 2 bases and J by 5 bases, with 9 bases between. CDR1 and CDR2 (germline): MNHNS, SASEGT. This CDR3 has 13 residues. The CDR3 protein is CASSEQGATEAFF. CDR3 in DNA: TGTGCCAGCAGTGAACAGGGTGCGACTGAAGCTTTCTTT.

This chain connects TRBV6-5 to TRBJ2-7; possible D gene TRBD1, 5 bases. The CDR3 sequence is 15 residues long. The V and J ends lost 1 base and 2 bases respectively, with 12 bases between them. The germline V gene has CDR1 MNHEY and CDR2 SVGAGI. The CDR3 sequence is CASSYLVGATYEQYF. The CDR3 coding sequence is TGTGCCAGCAGTTACTTGGTAGGGGCAACCTACGAGCAGTACTTC.

In this sample, this clone turned up a few times. This chain uses TRBV5-4 with TRBJ2-7, with D tentatively TRBD1 (5 bases). Germline CDR1 and CDR2: SGHNT and YYREEE (reference sequence). The CDR3 covers 11 residues. The germline V and J ends were trimmed by 7 bases and 7 bases, with 12 bases remaining between them. The CDR3 nucleotides read TGTGCCAGCGGCAGACAGCCAGAGCAGTACTTC. It codes for CASGRQPEQYF. The full variable domain, with the rest looked up from reference TRBV5-4 and TRBJ2-7, is ETGVTQSPTHLIKTRGQQVTLRCSSQSGHNTVSWYQQALGQGPQFIFQYYREEENGRGNFPPRFSGLQFPNYSSELNVNALELDDSALYLCASGRQPEQYFGPGTRLTVT.

This rearrangement joins TRBV7-6 to TRBJ2-1, with D possibly being TRBD2 (6 bases). V gave up 3 bases and J gave up 0 bases, with 15 bases separating them. This CDR3 has 17 residues. Per germline, CDR1 SGHVS and CDR2 FNYEAQ. The CDR3 region has the DNA TGTGCCAGCAGCTTGTGGCCGACTAGTAGCTCCTACAATGAGCAGTTCTTC. Translation gives CASSLWPTSSSYNEQFF.